The clone carrying this TCR beta chain was seen ten or more times. The CDR3 has 14 residues. Trimming cost V 3 bases and J 4 bases, with 14 bases left between them. Germline V lookup: CDR1 DFQATT, CDR2 SNEGSKA (reference sequence). Each CDR3 protein gets one entry after TCRdb re-called the 5' RACE reads with MiXCR. The sample has about 80,000 distinct CDR3 sequences; 5% to 6% are singletons. The entry originates in a study of neurological immune-mediated disorders. Time point meaning: longitudinal time-point 2. The receptor was isolated from a woman aged 60-75 years with multiple sclerosis. Sequencing was carried out using PBMCs. The genes are TRBV20-1 and TRBJ2-3; a possible D gene is TRBD2 (6 bases). CDR3 region: CSASGRAGSDTQYF. As DNA, the CDR3 is TGCAGTGCTAGCGGCCGGGCGGGGTCAGATACGCAGTATTTT.